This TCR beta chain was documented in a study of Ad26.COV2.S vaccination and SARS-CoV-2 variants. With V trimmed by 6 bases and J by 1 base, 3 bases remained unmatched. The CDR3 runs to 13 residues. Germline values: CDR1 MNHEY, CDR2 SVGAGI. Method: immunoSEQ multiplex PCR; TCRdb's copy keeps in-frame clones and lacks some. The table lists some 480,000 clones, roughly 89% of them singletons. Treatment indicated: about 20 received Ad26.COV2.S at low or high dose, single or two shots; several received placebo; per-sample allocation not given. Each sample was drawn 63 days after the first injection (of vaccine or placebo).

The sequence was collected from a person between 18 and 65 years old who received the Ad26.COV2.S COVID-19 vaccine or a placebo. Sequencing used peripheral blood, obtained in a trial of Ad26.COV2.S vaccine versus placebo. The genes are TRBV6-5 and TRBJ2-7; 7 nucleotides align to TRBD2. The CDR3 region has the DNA TGTGCCAGCAGACCACTAGCGTCCTACGAGCAGTACTTC. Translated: CASRPLASYEQYF.